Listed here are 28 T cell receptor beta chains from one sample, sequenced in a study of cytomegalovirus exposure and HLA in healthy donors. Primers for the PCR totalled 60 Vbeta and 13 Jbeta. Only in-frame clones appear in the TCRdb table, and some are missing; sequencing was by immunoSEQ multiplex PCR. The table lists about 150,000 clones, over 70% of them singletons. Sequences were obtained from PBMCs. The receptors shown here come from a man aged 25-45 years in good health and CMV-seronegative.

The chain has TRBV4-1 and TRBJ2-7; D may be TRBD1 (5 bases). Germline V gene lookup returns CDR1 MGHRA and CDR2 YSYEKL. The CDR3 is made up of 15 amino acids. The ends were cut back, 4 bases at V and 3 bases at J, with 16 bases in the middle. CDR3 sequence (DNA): TGCGCCAGCAGCCCCCAAAGCAGGGAAGACTACGAGCAGTACTTC. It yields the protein CASSPQSREDYEQYF.

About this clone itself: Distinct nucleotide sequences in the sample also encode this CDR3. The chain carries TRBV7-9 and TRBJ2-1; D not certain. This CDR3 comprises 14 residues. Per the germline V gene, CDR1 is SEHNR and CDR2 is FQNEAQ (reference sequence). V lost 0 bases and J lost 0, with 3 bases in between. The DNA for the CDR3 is TGTGCCAGCAGCTTAGCCAGCTCCTACAATGAGCAGTTCTTC. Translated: CASSLASSYNEQFF.

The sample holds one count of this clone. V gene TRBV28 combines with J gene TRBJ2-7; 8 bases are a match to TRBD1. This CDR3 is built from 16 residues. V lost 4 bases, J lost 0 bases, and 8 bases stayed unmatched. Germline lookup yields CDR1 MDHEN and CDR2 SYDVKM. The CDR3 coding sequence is TGTGCCAGCAGTTCCTGGGGGACAGGCAACTCCTACGAGCAGTACTTC. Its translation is CASSSWGTGNSYEQYF.

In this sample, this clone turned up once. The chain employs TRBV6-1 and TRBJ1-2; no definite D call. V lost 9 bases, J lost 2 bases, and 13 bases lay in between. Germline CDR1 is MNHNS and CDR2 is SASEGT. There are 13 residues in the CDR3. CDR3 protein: CASVQELNYGYTF. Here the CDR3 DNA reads TGTGCCAGTGTCCAAGAACTCAACTATGGCTACACCTTC.

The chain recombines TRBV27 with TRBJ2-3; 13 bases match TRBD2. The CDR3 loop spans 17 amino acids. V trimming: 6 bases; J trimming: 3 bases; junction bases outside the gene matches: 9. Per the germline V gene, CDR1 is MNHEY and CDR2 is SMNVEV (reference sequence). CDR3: CASSWAWTSGSTDTQYF. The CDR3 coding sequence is TGTGCCAGCAGCTGGGCCTGGACTAGCGGGAGTACAGATACGCAGTATTTT.

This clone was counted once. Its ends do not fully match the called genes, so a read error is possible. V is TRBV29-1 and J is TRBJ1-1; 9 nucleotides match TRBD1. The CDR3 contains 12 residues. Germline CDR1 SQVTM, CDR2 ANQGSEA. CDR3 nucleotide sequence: TGCAGCGTCGAAGACAGGGGGGCTGAAGCTTTCTTT. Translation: CSVEDRGAEAFF.

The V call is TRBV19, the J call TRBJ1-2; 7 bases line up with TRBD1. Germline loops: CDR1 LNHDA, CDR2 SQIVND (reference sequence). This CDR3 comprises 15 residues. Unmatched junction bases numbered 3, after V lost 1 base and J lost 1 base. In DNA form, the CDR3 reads TGTGCCAGTAGTATAGTCGGGACAGATAACTATGGCTACACCTTC. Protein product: CASSIVGTDNYGYTF.

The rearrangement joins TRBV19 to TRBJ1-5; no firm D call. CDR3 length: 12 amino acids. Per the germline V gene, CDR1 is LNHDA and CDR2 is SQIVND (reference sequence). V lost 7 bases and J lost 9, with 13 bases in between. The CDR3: CASNLSPGPQHF. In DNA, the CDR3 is TGTGCCAGTAACCTATCCCCGGGGCCCCAGCATTTT. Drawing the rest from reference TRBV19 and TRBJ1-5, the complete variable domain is DGGITQSPKYLFRKEGQNVTLSCEQNLNHDAMYWYRQDPGQGLRLIYYSQIVNDFQKGDIAEGYSVSREKKESFPLTVTSAQKNPTAFYLCASNLSPGPQHFGDGTRLSIL.

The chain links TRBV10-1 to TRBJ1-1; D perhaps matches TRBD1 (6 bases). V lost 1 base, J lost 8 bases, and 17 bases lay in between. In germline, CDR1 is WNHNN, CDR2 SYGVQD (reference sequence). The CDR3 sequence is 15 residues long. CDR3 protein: CASSEYGEGGQEAFF. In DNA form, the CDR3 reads TGCGCCAGCAGTGAGTACGGGGAAGGGGGTCAGGAAGCTTTCTTT.

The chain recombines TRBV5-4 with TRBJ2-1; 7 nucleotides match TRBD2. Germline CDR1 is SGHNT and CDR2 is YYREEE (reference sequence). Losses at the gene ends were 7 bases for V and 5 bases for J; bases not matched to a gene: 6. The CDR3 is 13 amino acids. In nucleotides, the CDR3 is TGTGCCAGCGGGGGGAGGGGTGACAATGAGCAGTTCTTC. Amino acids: CASGGRGDNEQFF.

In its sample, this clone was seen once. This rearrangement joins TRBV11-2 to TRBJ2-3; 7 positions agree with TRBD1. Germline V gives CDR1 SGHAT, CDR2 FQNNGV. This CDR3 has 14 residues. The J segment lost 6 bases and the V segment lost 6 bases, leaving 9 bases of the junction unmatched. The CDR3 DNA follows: TGTGCCAGCAGGTCCGGGACAGTCTTGGATACGCAGTATTTT. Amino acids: CASRSGTVLDTQYF.

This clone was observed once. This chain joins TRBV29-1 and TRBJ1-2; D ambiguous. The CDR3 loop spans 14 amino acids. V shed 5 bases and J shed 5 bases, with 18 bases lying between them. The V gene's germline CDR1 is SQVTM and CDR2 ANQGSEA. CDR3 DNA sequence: TGCAGCGTTACTGACAAGTCGATTTCGTATGGCTACACCTTC. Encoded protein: CSVTDKSISYGYTF.

CDR3 protein: CSALPGDTQYF. CDR3 DNA sequence: TGCAGCGCACTCCCAGGGGATACGCAGTATTTT. J is TRBJ2-3 and V is TRBV29-1; perhaps TRBD1 as D (5 bases). The length of the CDR3 is 11 residues. Looked up from germline, CDR1 is SQVTM and CDR2 is ANQGSEA. With 7 bases removed from V and 6 bases from J, the gap between germline ends came to 11 bases.

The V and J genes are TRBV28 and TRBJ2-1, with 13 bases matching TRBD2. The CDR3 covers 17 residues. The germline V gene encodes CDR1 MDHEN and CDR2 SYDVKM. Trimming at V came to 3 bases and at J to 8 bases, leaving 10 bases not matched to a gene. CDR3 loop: CASSFVGGLAGSDEQFF. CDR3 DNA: TGTGCCAGCAGTTTCGTCGGGGGACTAGCGGGAAGTGATGAGCAGTTCTTC.

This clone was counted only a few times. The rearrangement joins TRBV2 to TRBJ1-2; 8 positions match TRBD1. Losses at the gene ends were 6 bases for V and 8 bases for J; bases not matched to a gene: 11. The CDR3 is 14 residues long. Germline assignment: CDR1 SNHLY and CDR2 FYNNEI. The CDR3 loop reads CASSLGTGDWGYTF. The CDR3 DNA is TGTGCCAGCAGCCTAGGGACAGGCGACTGGGGCTACACCTTC.

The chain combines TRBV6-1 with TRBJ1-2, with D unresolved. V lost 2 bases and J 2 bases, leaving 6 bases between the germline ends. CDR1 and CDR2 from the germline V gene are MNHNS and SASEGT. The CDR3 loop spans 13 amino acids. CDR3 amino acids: CASSENRNYGYTF. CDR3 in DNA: TGTGCCAGCAGTGAAAACAGAAACTATGGCTACACCTTC.

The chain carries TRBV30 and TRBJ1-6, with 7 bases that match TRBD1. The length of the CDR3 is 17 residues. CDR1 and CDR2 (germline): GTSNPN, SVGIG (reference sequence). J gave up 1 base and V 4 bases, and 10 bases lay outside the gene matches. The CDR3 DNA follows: TGTGCCTGGAAAAAACAGGGGATGAGGTCCTATAATTCACCCCTCCACTTT. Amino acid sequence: CAWKKQGMRSYNSPLHF. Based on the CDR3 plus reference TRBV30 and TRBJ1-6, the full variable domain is SQTIHQWPATLVQPVGSPLSLECTVEGTSNPNLYWYRQAAGRGLQLLFYSVGIGQISSEVPQNLSASRPQDRQFILSSKKLLLSDSGFYLCAWKKQGMRSYNSPLHFGNGTRLTVT.

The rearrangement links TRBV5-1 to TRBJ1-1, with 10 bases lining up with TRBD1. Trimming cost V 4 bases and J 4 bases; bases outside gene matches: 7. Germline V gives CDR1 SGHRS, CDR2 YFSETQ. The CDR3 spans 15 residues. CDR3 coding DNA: TGCGCCAGCAGCCCTCCGGGACAGGGGATCACTGAAGCTTTCTTT. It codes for CASSPPGQGITEAFF.

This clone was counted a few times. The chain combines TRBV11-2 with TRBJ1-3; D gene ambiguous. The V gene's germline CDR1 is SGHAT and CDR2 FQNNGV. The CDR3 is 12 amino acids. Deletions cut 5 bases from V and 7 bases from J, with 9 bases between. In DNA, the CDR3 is TGTGCCAGCAGCGCATCGGGGAACACCATATATTTT. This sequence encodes CASSASGNTIYF.

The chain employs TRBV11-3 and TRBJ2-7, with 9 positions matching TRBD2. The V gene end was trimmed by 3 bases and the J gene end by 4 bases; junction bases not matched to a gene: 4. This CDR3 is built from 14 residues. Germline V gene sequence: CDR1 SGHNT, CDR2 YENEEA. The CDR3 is CASSLTSGGYEQYF. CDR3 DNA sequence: TGTGCCAGCAGCTTGACTAGCGGCGGATACGAGCAGTACTTC.

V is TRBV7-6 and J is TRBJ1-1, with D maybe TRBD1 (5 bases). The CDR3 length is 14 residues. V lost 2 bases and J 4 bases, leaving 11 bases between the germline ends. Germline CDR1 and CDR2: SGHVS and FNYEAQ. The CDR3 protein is CASSLQGWSTEAFF. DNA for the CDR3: TGTGCCAGCAGCTTACAGGGTTGGAGCACTGAAGCTTTCTTT.

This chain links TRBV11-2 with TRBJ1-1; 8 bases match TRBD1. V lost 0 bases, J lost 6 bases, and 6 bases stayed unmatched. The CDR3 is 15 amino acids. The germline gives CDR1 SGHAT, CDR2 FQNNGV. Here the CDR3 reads CASSLDPGGIAEAFF. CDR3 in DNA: TGTGCCAGCAGCTTAGATCCAGGGGGCATAGCTGAAGCTTTCTTT.

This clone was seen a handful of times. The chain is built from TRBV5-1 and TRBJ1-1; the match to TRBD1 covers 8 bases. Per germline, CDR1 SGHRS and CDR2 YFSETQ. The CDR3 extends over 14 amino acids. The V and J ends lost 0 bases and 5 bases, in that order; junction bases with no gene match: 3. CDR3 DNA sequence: TGCGCCAGCAGCTTGGGTCAGGGGGCAACTGAAGCTTTCTTT. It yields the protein CASSLGQGATEAFF.

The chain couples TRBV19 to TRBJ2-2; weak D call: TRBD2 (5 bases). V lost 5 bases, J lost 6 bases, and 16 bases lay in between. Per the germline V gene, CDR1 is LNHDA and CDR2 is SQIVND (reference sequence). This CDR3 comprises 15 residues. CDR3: CASSVRTGSAGELFF. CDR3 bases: TGTGCCAGTAGTGTACGGACTGGAAGTGCCGGGGAGCTGTTTTTT.

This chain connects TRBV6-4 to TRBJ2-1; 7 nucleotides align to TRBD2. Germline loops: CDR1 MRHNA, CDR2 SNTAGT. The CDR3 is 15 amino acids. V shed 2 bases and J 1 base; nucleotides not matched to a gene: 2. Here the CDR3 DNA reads TGTGCCAGCAGTGACGCGGGAGTGTCCTACAATGAGCAGTTCTTC. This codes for CASSDAGVSYNEQFF.

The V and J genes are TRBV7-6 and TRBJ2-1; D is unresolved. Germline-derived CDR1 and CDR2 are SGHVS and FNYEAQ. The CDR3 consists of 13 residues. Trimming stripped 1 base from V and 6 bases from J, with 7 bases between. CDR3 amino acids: CASSLVSTNEQFF. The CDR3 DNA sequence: TGTGCCAGCAGCTTAGTCTCTACCAATGAGCAGTTCTTC.

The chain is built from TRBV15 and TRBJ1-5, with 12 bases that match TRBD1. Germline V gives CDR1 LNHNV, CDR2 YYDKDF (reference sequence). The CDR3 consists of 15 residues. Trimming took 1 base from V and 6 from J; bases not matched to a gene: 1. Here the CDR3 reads CATSRGDRGLQPQHF. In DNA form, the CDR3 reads TGTGCCACCAGCAGAGGGGACAGGGGGCTTCAGCCCCAGCATTTT.

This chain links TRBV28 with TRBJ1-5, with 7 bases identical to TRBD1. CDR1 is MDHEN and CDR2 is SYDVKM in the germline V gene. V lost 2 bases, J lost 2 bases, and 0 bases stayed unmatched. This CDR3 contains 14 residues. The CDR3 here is CASSLTGGNQPQHF. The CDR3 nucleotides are TGTGCCAGCAGTTTAACAGGGGGCAATCAGCCCCAGCATTTT.